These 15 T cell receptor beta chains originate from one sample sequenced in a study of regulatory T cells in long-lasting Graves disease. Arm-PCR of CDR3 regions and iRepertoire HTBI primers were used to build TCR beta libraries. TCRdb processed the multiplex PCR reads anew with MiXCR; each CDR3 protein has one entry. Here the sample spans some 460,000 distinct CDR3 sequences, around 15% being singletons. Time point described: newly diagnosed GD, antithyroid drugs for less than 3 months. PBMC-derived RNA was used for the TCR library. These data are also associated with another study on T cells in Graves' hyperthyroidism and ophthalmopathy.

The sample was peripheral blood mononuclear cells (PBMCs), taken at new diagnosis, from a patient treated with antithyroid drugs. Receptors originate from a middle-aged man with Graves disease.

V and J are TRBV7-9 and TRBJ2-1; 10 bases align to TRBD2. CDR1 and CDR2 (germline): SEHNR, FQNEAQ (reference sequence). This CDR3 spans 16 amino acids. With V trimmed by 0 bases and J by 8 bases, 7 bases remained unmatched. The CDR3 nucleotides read TGTGCCAGCAGCTTAGCTACCAGCGGGAGGGCCTATGAGCAGTTCTTC. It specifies CASSLATSGRAYEQFF.

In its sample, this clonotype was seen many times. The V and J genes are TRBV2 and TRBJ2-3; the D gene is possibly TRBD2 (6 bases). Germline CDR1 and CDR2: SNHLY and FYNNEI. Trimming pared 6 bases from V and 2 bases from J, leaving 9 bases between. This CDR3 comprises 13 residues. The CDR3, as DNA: TGTGCCAGCAGGGACTACTTCACAGATACGCAGTATTTT. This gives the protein CASRDYFTDTQYF.

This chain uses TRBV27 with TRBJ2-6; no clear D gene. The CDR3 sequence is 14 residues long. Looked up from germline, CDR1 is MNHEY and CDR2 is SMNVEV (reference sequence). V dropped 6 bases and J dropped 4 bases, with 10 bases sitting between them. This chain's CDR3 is CASSQRPGANVLTF. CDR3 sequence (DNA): TGTGCCAGCAGCCAAAGGCCCGGGGCCAACGTCCTGACTTTC.

CDR3 sequence: CASSVTEGTGELFF. CDR3 DNA: TGTGCCAGCAGCGTAACGGAGGGAACCGGGGAGCTGTTTTTT. This chain links TRBV7-6 with TRBJ2-2; a possible D gene is TRBD2 (6 bases). Germline V gene sequence: CDR1 SGHVS, CDR2 FNYEAQ. There are 14 residues in the CDR3. The V gene lost 5 bases and the J gene lost 5 bases, with 12 bases spanning the gap. Variable domain in full (rest from reference TRBV7-6 and TRBJ2-2): GAGVSQSPRYKVTKRGQDVALRCDPISGHVSLYWYRQALGQGPEFLTYFNYEAQQDKSGLPNDRFSAERPEGSISTLTIQRTEQRDSAMYRCASSVTEGTGELFFGEGSRLTVL.

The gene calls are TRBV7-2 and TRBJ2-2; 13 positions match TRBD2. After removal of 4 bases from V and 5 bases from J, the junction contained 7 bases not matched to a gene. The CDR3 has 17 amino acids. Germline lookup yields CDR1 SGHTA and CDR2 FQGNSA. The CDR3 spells CASSYTSGRAKTGELFF. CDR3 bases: TGTGCCAGCAGCTATACTAGCGGGAGGGCCAAAACCGGGGAGCTGTTTTTT.

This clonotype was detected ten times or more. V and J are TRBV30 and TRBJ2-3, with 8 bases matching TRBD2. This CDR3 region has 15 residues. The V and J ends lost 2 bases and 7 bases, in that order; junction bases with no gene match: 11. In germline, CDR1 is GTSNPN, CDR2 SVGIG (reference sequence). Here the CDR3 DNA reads TGTGCCTGGAGTAGAGTTAGCGGGACCCGAAATACGCAGTATTTT. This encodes CAWSRVSGTRNTQYF.

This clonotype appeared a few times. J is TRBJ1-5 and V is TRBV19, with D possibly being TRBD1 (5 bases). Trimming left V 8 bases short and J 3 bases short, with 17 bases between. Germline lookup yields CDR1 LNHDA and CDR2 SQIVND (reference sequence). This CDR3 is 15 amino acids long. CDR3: CASRTRGTVNQPQHF. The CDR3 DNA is TGTGCCAGTCGAACCCGGGGGACGGTCAATCAGCCCCAGCATTTT.

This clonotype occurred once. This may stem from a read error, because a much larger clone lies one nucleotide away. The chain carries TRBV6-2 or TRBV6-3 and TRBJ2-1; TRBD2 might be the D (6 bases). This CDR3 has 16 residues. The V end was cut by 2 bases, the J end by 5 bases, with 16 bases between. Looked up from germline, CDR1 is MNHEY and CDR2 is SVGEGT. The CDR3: CASSYPGTGRHNEQFF. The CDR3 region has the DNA TGTGCCAGCAGTTACCCTGGGACTGGCCGACACAATGAGCAGTTCTTC.

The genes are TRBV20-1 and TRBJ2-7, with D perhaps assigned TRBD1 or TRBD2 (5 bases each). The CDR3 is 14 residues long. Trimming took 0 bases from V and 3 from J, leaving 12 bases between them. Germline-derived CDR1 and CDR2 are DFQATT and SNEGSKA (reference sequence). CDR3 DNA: TGCAGTGCTAGAGATCGGGCAGGGAGCTACGAGCAGTACTTC. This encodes CSARDRAGSYEQYF.

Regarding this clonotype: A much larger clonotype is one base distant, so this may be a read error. CDR3 bases: TGTGCCAGCAGCCAAAATCAGCGGGGGGGAAGAGGAGAGACCCAGTACTTC. As protein: CASSQNQRGGRGETQYF. The chain has TRBV5-4 and TRBJ2-5; TRBD2 agrees at 10 bases. Germline CDR1 reads SGHNT; CDR2 reads YYREEE (reference sequence). The J segment lost 4 bases and the V segment lost 4 bases, leaving 13 bases of the junction unmatched. The CDR3 is made up of 17 amino acids.

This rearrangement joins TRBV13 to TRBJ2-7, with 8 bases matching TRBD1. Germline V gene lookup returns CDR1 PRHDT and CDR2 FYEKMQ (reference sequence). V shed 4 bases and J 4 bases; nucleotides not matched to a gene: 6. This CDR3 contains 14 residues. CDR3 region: CASSWTGNPYEQYF. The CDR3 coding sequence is TGTGCCAGCAGCTGGACAGGGAACCCATACGAGCAGTACTTC. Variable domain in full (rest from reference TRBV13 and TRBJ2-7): AAGVIQSPRHLIKEKRETATLKCYPIPRHDTVYWYQQGPGQDPQFLISFYEKMQSDKGSIPDRFSAQQFSDYHSELNMSSLELGDSALYFCASSWTGNPYEQYFGPGTRLTVT.

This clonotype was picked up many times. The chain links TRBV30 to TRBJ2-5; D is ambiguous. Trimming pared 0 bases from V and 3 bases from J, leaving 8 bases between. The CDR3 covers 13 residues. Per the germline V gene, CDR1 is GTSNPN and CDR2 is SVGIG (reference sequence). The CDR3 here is CAWSVQVEETQYF. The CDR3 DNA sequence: TGTGCCTGGAGTGTGCAGGTAGAAGAGACCCAGTACTTC.

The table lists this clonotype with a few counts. CDR3 residues: CATSRAGRNTEAFF. Written as DNA, the CDR3 is TGTGCCACCAGCAGGGCAGGACGTAACACTGAAGCTTTCTTT. The rearrangement joins TRBV15 to TRBJ1-1; D gene ambiguous. The CDR3 runs 14 residues. The V end was cut by 3 bases, the J end by 2 bases, with 10 bases between. Germline V lookup: CDR1 LNHNV, CDR2 YYDKDF (reference sequence).

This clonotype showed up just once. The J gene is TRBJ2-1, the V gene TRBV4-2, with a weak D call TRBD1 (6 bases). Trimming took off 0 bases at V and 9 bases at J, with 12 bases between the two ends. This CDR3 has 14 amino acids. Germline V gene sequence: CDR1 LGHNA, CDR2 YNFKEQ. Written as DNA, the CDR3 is TGTGCCAGCAGCCAAGAACCTACAGGGCTTGAGCAGTTCTTC. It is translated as CASSQEPTGLEQFF.

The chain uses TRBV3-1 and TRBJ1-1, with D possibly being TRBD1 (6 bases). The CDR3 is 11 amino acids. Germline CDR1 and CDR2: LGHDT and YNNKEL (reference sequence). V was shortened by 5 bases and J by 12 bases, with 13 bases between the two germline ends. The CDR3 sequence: CASSIQGGTFF. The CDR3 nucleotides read TGTGCCAGCAGCATACAGGGTGGAACTTTCTTT.